Each of the 16 T cell receptor beta chains below was sequenced from the same sample in a study of T-cell reconstitution after alpha-beta-depleted transplantation in children. Preparation of the TCRbeta library involved a method that used unique molecular identifiers. TCRdb itself ran the PCR reads through MiXCR, one entry per CDR3 protein. The data contain more than 500,000 distinct CDR3 sequences, 9.5% to 12% of them singletons. This sample comprised PBMCs, mostly from graft donor cells, obtained 180 days after TCRalphabeta/CD19-depleted stem cell transplant. The receptors originated from a female patient aged 2 to 10 who had a stem cell transplant for aplastic anemia, so the T cells may come from the graft donor.

This clonotype has only a few counts. CDR3: CASSVESGIEYEQYF. Written as DNA, the CDR3 is TGTGCCAGCAGCGTAGAAAGCGGGATTGAATACGAGCAGTACTTC. V is TRBV9 and J is TRBJ2-7, with 7 bases that match TRBD2. Trimming removed 0 bases from V and 4 bases from J; junction bases left unmatched: 7. Germline V gene sequence: CDR1 SGDLS, CDR2 YYNGEE. The CDR3 is made up of 15 amino acids.

The chain links TRBV28 to TRBJ2-1; 9 nucleotides agree with TRBD1. After removal of 5 bases from V and 4 bases from J, the junction contained 3 bases not matched to a gene. The germline V gene encodes CDR1 MDHEN and CDR2 SYDVKM. The CDR3 has 14 amino acids. This chain's CDR3 is CASSPGTGYNEQFF. CDR3 bases: TGTGCCAGCAGTCCCGGGACAGGGTACAATGAGCAGTTCTTC.

This clonotype was recorded a few times. This chain uses TRBV6-5 with TRBJ1-2, with a possible D match to TRBD1 (5 bases). V dropped 1 base and J dropped 7 bases, with 13 bases sitting between them. The CDR3 covers 14 residues. Germline V gene sequence: CDR1 MNHEY, CDR2 SVGAGI. The CDR3 region is CASSYWSGGGGYTF. In DNA, the CDR3 is TGTGCCAGCAGTTACTGGAGTGGGGGTGGTGGCTACACCTTC.

This clonotype appeared a few times. The chain carries TRBV12-3 or TRBV12-4 and TRBJ2-1; D not resolved. The V gene lost 2 bases and the J gene lost 0 bases, with 8 bases spanning the gap. The CDR3 covers 15 residues. CDR3 loop: CASSLLKSSYNEQFF. The CDR3 coding sequence is TGTGCCAGCAGTTTATTGAAGAGCTCCTACAATGAGCAGTTCTTC.

The sample holds a few counts of this clonotype. The V gene is TRBV6-5, the J gene TRBJ2-4; 9 nucleotides agree with TRBD1. The V gene's germline CDR1 is MNHEY and CDR2 SVGAGI. The CDR3 spans 18 residues. The J segment lost 0 bases and the V segment lost 0 bases, leaving 6 bases of the junction unmatched. DNA of the CDR3: TGTGCCAGCAGTTACTCCCAACAGGGGGCAGTAGCCAAAAACATTCAGTACTTC. Translation gives CASSYSQQGAVAKNIQYF.

The genes are TRBV5-8 and TRBJ2-7; 9 bases map to TRBD1. This CDR3 is built from 16 residues. The V and J ends lost 1 base and 2 bases, in that order; junction bases with no gene match: 7. Germline lookup yields CDR1 SGHTS and CDR2 YDEGEE. The CDR3 DNA is TGTGCCAGCAGCTTGCGACCGGGACAGGGACCCTACGAGCAGTACTTC. This codes for CASSLRPGQGPYEQYF.

This chain links TRBV3-1 with TRBJ1-2; 7 bases fit TRBD1. V shed 4 bases, J shed 7 bases, and the junction held 0 bases outside the gene matches. CDR1 is LGHDT, CDR2 YNNKEL, per germline (reference sequence). The CDR3 spans 11 residues. The CDR3 DNA reads TGTGCCAGCAGCCGACAGGGTGGCTACACCTTC. Its protein is CASSRQGGYTF.

V and J are TRBV19 and TRBJ1-4; no reliable D call. V gave up 8 bases and J gave up 8 bases, with 24 bases separating them. This CDR3 is built from 16 residues. Germline values: CDR1 LNHDA, CDR2 SQIVND (reference sequence). The CDR3 sequence is CASQPGVGKWKEKLFF. CDR3 nucleotide sequence: TGTGCCAGTCAACCTGGAGTCGGCAAGTGGAAGGAAAAACTGTTTTTT.

This clonotype has more than one count but fewer than ten. The V call is TRBV12-3 or TRBV12-4, the J call TRBJ2-1, with TRBD2 identical over 14 bases. Trimming at V came to 3 bases and at J to 3 bases, leaving 7 bases not matched to a gene. The CDR3 covers 18 residues. The CDR3 loop reads CASSLEGTSGRFYNEQFF. The CDR3 coding sequence is TGTGCCAGCAGTTTGGAGGGGACTAGCGGGAGATTCTACAATGAGCAGTTCTTC.

This CDR3 is CASSLAIQIGNTIYF. The CDR3, as DNA: TGTGCCAGCAGCTTAGCGATACAGATTGGAAACACCATATATTTT. This chain uses TRBV7-9 with TRBJ1-3; no reliable D call. V was clipped by 0 bases and J by 3 bases, with 9 bases between them. There are 15 residues in the CDR3. Germline CDR1 and CDR2: SEHNR and FQNEAQ (reference sequence).

This chain connects TRBV6-1 to TRBJ2-7; TRBD2 aligns across 8 bases. The CDR3 loop spans 15 amino acids. The V and J ends lost 6 bases and 2 bases, in that order; junction bases with no gene match: 9. The germline gives CDR1 MNHNS, CDR2 SASEGT. The CDR3: CASSLGRGNPYEQYF. The CDR3 coding sequence is TGTGCCAGCAGCCTCGGGAGGGGGAATCCCTACGAGCAGTACTTC.

The V and J genes are TRBV29-1 and TRBJ2-2; perhaps TRBD2 as D (6 bases). With 4 bases removed from V and 1 base from J, the gap between germline ends came to 10 bases. CDR1 and CDR2 from the germline V gene are SQVTM and ANQGSEA. The CDR3 contains 14 residues. CDR3 amino acids: CSVGLARNTGELFF. The CDR3 region has the DNA TGCAGCGTTGGGCTAGCGAGGAACACCGGGGAGCTGTTTTTT.

This clonotype was observed a few times. V is TRBV13 and J is TRBJ1-4, with TRBD1 identical over 8 bases. CDR1 and CDR2 (germline): PRHDT, FYEKMQ (reference sequence). Trimming cost V 5 bases and J 5 bases; bases outside gene matches: 7. CDR3 length: 15 residues. CDR3 bases: TGTGCCAGCAGCGTCCAGGGGGCCAAAAATGAAAAACTGTTTTTT. Its protein is CASSVQGAKNEKLFF.

This clonotype was seen repeatedly, ten times or more. The CDR3 here is CAISESVTSGETQYF. Here the CDR3 DNA reads TGTGCCATCAGTGAGTCCGTTACTAGCGGGGAGACCCAGTACTTC. V gene TRBV10-3 combines with J gene TRBJ2-5; the match to TRBD2 covers 9 bases. V trimming: 0 bases; J trimming: 5 bases; junction bases outside the gene matches: 4. The CDR3 has 15 amino acids. Germline V gives CDR1 ENHRY, CDR2 SYGVKD.

This clonotype turned up a few times. The chain links TRBV18 to TRBJ2-3, with a weak D call TRBD2 (6 bases). The CDR3 length is 14 residues. Trimming removed 5 bases from V and 2 bases from J, with 11 bases in between. Germline CDR1 and CDR2: KGHSH and LQKENI. The CDR3 loop is CASSAIAATDTQYF. In DNA form, the CDR3 reads TGTGCCAGCTCAGCCATAGCGGCCACAGATACGCAGTATTTT.

This chain uses TRBV6-1 with TRBJ2-1, with a weak D call TRBD2 (7 bases). The CDR3 has 13 amino acids. The V gene lost 7 bases and the J gene lost 3 bases, with 10 bases spanning the gap. Germline V gives CDR1 MNHNS, CDR2 SASEGT. Written as DNA, the CDR3 is TGTGCCAGCAAGGGGGGGAACTACAATGAGCAGTTCTTC. It encodes CASKGGNYNEQFF.